This passage covers 11 T cell receptor beta chains from one sample sequenced in a study of response to subunit inactivated influenza vaccine. TCRdb passed the RT-PCR reads through MiXCR, listing each CDR3 protein once. The sample records 550,000 to 600,000 distinct CDR3 sequences, about 10% being singletons. Specimen: PBMCs from blood, collected on the day of vaccination. The receptors were sampled from a man in his forties or fifties who received an inactivated influenza vaccine.

This chain uses TRBV5-1 with TRBJ2-3; 12 bases match TRBD2. This CDR3 contains 17 residues. With V trimmed by 4 bases and J by 1 base, 7 bases remained unmatched. Germline V gene data show CDR1 as SGHRS and CDR2 as YFSETQ. CDR3 loop: CASSPYLAGGGTDTQYF. CDR3 bases: TGCGCCAGCAGCCCCTACCTAGCGGGGGGGGGCACAGATACGCAGTATTTT.

This clonotype was counted many times. The rearrangement uses TRBV4-3 and TRBJ2-7; D tentatively fits TRBD1 or TRBD2 (6 bases each). The V end was cut by 4 bases, the J end by 4 bases, with 20 bases between. CDR1 is LGHNA, CDR2 YSLEER, per germline. CDR3 length: 16 residues. DNA for the CDR3: TGCGCCAGCAGCCTGGTTTGGGGGGCCGTCCTGTACGAGCAGTACTTC. Amino acid sequence: CASSLVWGAVLYEQYF.

The gene calls are TRBV11-2 and TRBJ2-5; the D gene could be TRBD1 or TRBD2 (5 bases each). Looked up from germline, CDR1 is SGHAT and CDR2 is FQNNGV. Deletions cut 3 bases from V and 2 bases from J, with 7 bases between. The CDR3 has 13 residues. The CDR3 region is CASSLGEQETQYF. As DNA, the CDR3 is TGTGCCAGCAGCTTGGGGGAACAAGAGACCCAGTACTTC.

J is TRBJ1-2 and V is TRBV25-1, with D possibly matching TRBD1 (6 bases). Per the germline V gene, CDR1 is MGHDK and CDR2 is SYGVNS. The CDR3 spans 13 residues. V was cut by 10 bases and J by 7 bases, with 19 bases left in between. The CDR3 nucleotides read TGTGCCACCAACAGAGGGGGGGGCTCTGGCTACACCTTC. Residues: CATNRGGGSGYTF.

This chain connects TRBV5-6 to TRBJ2-3; TRBD1 matches at 12 bases. CDR1 is SGHDT and CDR2 is YYEEEE in the germline V gene. V dropped 5 bases and J dropped 6; count of bases not matched to a gene: 7. This CDR3 comprises 15 residues. In DNA form, the CDR3 reads TGTGCCAGCAGTTATGGGACAGGGGGCAGGGATACGCAGTATTTT. Its translation is CASSYGTGGRDTQYF.

This clonotype was counted ten times or more. The chain joins TRBV12-3 or TRBV12-4 to TRBJ2-3; 9 positions match TRBD2. With 0 bases clipped from V and 4 bases from J, the junction kept 8 bases outside the gene matches. The CDR3 consists of 17 residues. CDR3 amino acids: CASSLAPSSGSADTQYF. The CDR3 nucleotides are TGTGCCAGCAGTTTAGCCCCGAGTAGCGGGAGTGCAGATACGCAGTATTTT.

This clonotype has a handful of counts. The V gene is TRBV30, the J gene TRBJ1-6; weak D call: TRBD1 (6 bases). Trimming stripped 4 bases from V and 7 bases from J, with 11 bases between. This CDR3 region has 13 residues. Germline-derived CDR1 and CDR2 are GTSNPN and SVGIG (reference sequence). CDR3 region: CAWTLGGNSPLHF. The CDR3 DNA reads as TGTGCCTGGACTTTAGGGGGAAATTCACCCCTCCACTTT.

Of note for this clonotype: This may arise from a read error, as a much more abundant clone is one base away. The rearrangement links TRBV7-6 to TRBJ2-1, with TRBD2 as a possible D gene (7 bases). The CDR3 totals 16 residues. CDR1 and CDR2 from the germline V gene are SGHVS and FNYEAQ. This chain's CDR3 is CASSLAIGGGYNVQFF. CDR3 DNA sequence: TGTGCCAGCAGCTTAGCAATAGGGGGGGGCTACAATGTGCAGTTCTTC.

Only a few counts were recorded for this clonotype. This rearrangement joins TRBV10-3 to TRBJ2-7; the match to TRBD1 covers 7 bases. Trimming at V came to 4 bases and at J to 0 bases, leaving 6 bases not matched to a gene. Per the germline V gene, CDR1 is ENHRY and CDR2 is SYGVKD. This CDR3 spans 15 amino acids. This chain's CDR3 is CAISAGTDSSYEQYF. As DNA, the CDR3 is TGTGCCATCAGTGCAGGGACAGATTCCTCCTACGAGCAGTACTTC.

This clonotype was seen once. This chain connects TRBV18 to TRBJ1-2; perhaps TRBD1 as D (5 bases). V lost 2 bases to trimming and J lost 1 base, with 14 bases between them. Germline CDR1 and CDR2: KGHSH and LQKENI. The CDR3 is 16 residues long. The CDR3 spells CASSPTMGPNNYGYTF. The DNA of the CDR3 is TGTGCCAGCTCACCAACTATGGGACCAAATAACTATGGCTACACCTTC.

This clonotype has a handful of counts. The chain employs TRBV5-1 and TRBJ2-7; D remains ambiguous. Per germline, CDR1 SGHRS and CDR2 YFSETQ. V was cut by 0 bases and J by 1 base, with 14 bases left in between. The CDR3 sequence is 16 residues long. In nucleotides, the CDR3 is TGCGCCAGCAGCTTGGCTTTAGGGCCTCGATCCTACGAGCAGTACTTC. Protein: CASSLALGPRSYEQYF.